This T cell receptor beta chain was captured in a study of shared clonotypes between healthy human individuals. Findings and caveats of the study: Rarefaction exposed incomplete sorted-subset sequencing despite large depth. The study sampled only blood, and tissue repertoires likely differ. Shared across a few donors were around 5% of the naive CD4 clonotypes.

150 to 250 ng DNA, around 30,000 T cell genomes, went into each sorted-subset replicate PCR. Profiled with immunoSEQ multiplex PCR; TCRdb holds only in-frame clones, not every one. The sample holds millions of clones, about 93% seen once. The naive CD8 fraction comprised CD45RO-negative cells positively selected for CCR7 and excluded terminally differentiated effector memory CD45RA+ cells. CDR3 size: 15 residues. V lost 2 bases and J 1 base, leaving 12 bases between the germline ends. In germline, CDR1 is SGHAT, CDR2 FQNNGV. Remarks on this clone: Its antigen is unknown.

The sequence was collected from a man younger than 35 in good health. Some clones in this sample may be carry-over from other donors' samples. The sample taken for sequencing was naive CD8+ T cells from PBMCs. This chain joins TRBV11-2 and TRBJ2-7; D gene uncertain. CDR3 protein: CASSLSADDSYEQYF. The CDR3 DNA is TGTGCCAGCAGCTTAAGTGCAGACGATTCCTACGAGCAGTACTTC.